Below are 17 T cell receptor beta chains sequenced from a single sample in a study of post-analysis software for immune sequencing data. Study-wide results and caveats: Compared with controls, patients had more of about 5 TRBV segments, including TRBV5-6, TRBV5-1 and TRBV20-1.

These receptors' targets are unknown. TCR beta libraries were prepared from cDNA with unique molecular identifiers. A single record per CDR3 protein comes from TCRdb applying MiXCR to the PCR reads. This sample has 250,000 to 300,000 distinct CDR3 sequences; 30% to 45% occur once, and the top ten carry around 4.8%. What was sequenced was blood. These receptors all come from a girl aged 5 to 17 with multiple sclerosis.

This clonotype was counted many times. V usage is TRBV18 and J usage is TRBJ2-5; 7 nucleotides agree with TRBD1. Germline V gives CDR1 KGHSH, CDR2 LQKENI. This CDR3 is built from 14 residues. V lost 1 base to trimming and J lost 5 bases; unmatched junction nucleotides: 4. CDR3 protein: CASSPLDRTETQYF. The CDR3, as DNA: TGTGCCAGCTCACCACTGGACAGGACGGAGACCCAGTACTTC. The full variable domain, completed using reference TRBV18 and TRBJ2-5, is NAGVMQNPRHLVRRRGQEARLRCSPMKGHSHVYWYRQLPEEGLKFMVYLQKENIIDESGMPKERFSAEFPKEGPSILRIQQVVRGDSAAYFCASSPLDRTETQYFGPGTRLLVL.

The chain carries TRBV7-9 and TRBJ2-1; D ambiguous. CDR3 size: 17 residues. Germline-derived CDR1 and CDR2 are SEHNR and FQNEAQ (reference sequence). V shed 6 bases and J shed 9 bases, with 27 bases lying between them. This chain's CDR3 is CASRSARPPYSDREQFF. The DNA of the CDR3 is TGTGCCAGCAGATCTGCACGACCTCCCTATTCGGATCGTGAGCAGTTCTTC.

Only a few counts were recorded for this clonotype. The chain carries TRBV20-1 and TRBJ2-2; 7 nucleotides match TRBD1. Germline CDR1 and CDR2: DFQATT and SNEGSKA (reference sequence). This CDR3 spans 13 amino acids. The trim removed 6 bases at V and 2 bases at J, leaving 3 bases unmatched. CDR3 loop: CSAGTDNTGELFF. DNA of the CDR3: TGCAGTGCCGGGACAGACAACACCGGGGAGCTGTTTTTT.

The chain is built from TRBV5-1 and TRBJ1-2, with 7 bases that match TRBD1. From germline, CDR1 is SGHRS and CDR2 YFSETQ. The trim removed 0 bases at V and 8 bases at J, leaving 7 bases unmatched. The CDR3 runs to 14 residues. The CDR3, as DNA: TGCGCCAGCAGCTTGGGGCAGGGGGGTGGAGGCTACACCTTC. Translation: CASSLGQGGGGYTF.

There are a few counts of this clonotype. J is TRBJ2-2 and V is TRBV27, with 10 bases that match TRBD2. V was pared by 8 bases and J by 0 bases, with 21 bases of the junction left unmatched. CDR1 MNHEY and CDR2 SMNVEV come from the germline V gene (reference sequence). The CDR3 totals 21 residues. CDR3 region: CASSPSLPLAGSNANTGELFF. CDR3 DNA: TGTGCCAGCTCCCCTAGCCTCCCACTAGCGGGGTCGAACGCGAACACCGGGGAGCTGTTTTTT.

The V and J genes are TRBV5-5 and TRBJ1-4; D is possibly TRBD1 (6 bases). The CDR3 is made up of 16 amino acids. The V gene's germline CDR1 is SGHKS and CDR2 YYEKEE (reference sequence). Trimming stripped 4 bases from V and 0 bases from J, with 13 bases between. Here the CDR3 reads CASSKQGFTTNEKLFF. The DNA of the CDR3 is TGTGCCAGCAGCAAACAGGGTTTCACAACTAATGAAAAACTGTTTTTT. The whole variable domain, remainder taken from reference TRBV5-5 and TRBJ1-4, is DAGVTQSPTHLIKTRGQQVTLRCSPISGHKSVSWYQQVLGQGPQFIFQYYEKEERGRGNFPDRFSARQFPNYSSELNVNALLLGDSALYLCASSKQGFTTNEKLFFGSGTQLSVL.

A remark on this clonotype: A much larger clone lies a single base off, so this may be a read error. This chain uses TRBV9 with TRBJ2-3; 11 bases are a match to TRBD1. Germline CDR1 is SGDLS and CDR2 is YYNGEE. The length of the CDR3 is 16 residues. The CDR3 DNA is TGTGCCAGCAGCGCTCTCGGACAGGGGGCGACAGATGCGCAGTATTTT. It translates to CASSALGQGATDAQYF.

The chain joins TRBV7-8 to TRBJ2-1, with D possibly being TRBD2 (5 bases). The germline V and J ends were trimmed by 1 base and 5 bases, with 12 bases remaining between them. CDR3 length: 15 residues. CDR1 is SGHVS and CDR2 is FQNEAQ in the germline V gene. CDR3 sequence: CASSLGGAADNEQFF. The CDR3 bases are TGTGCCAGCAGCTTAGGAGGAGCGGCAGACAATGAGCAGTTCTTC.

A remark on this clonotype: A much larger clone differs by one base, so this may be a read error. DNA for the CDR3: TGTGCCAGCAGTGAGCGCCTGCGGGCCCTCCCCAATGAGCAGTACTTC. Protein sequence: CASSERLRALPNEQYF. The genes are TRBV2 and TRBJ2-5; a weak D match, TRBD2 (5 bases). The V end was cut by 3 bases, the J end by 11 bases, with 25 bases between. The CDR3 contains 16 residues. Germline CDR1 SNHLY, CDR2 FYNNEI.

This clonotype was picked up one time. The chain has TRBV4-3 and TRBJ2-4; possibly TRBD1 or TRBD2 for D (7 bases each). Germline V lookup: CDR1 LGHNA, CDR2 YSLEER. This CDR3 region has 13 residues. V lost 1 base and J 10 bases, leaving 11 bases between the germline ends. This CDR3 is CASSQGRGGIQYF. Written as DNA, the CDR3 is TGCGCCAGCAGCCAAGGCAGGGGGGGGATTCAGTACTTC.

The gene calls are TRBV11-2 and TRBJ1-2; D unclear. The CDR3 spans 12 residues. Trimming cost V 0 bases and J 4 bases, with 3 bases left between them. Germline V gene lookup returns CDR1 SGHAT and CDR2 FQNNGV. CDR3 amino acids: CASSLEAYGYTF. The CDR3 DNA follows: TGTGCCAGCAGCTTAGAAGCCTATGGCTACACCTTC.

The chain links TRBV5-1 to TRBJ2-4; D not resolved. Germline CDR1 is SGHRS and CDR2 is YFSETQ. V gave up 3 bases and J gave up 0 bases, with 13 bases separating them. The CDR3 is 16 amino acids. The CDR3 region has the DNA TGCGCCAGCAGCTCCGGGTCACGTTTAGCCAAAAACATTCAGTACTTC. Protein product: CASSSGSRLAKNIQYF.

This clonotype has a handful of counts. V and J are TRBV25-1 and TRBJ1-5; maybe TRBD1 (5 bases). CDR1 is MGHDK and CDR2 is SYGVNS in the germline V gene. CDR3 length: 13 amino acids. Trimming left V 6 bases short and J 10 bases short, with 16 bases between. Here the CDR3 DNA reads TGTGCCAGCAGCCCTGACAGCGTAGGACCCCAGCATTTT. Translating gives CASSPDSVGPQHF.

This clonotype was recorded many times. The genes are TRBV5-1 and TRBJ2-1, with D perhaps matching TRBD2 (6 bases). V was pared by 0 bases and J by 2 bases, with 18 bases between. Per germline, CDR1 SGHRS and CDR2 YFSETQ. This CDR3 contains 18 residues. The CDR3: CASSLALSSGATYNEQFF. The CDR3 DNA reads as TGCGCCAGCAGCTTGGCCTTGAGTAGCGGAGCGACCTACAATGAGCAGTTCTTC.

This clonotype was seen just once. The rearrangement joins TRBV2 to TRBJ2-7, with TRBD2 matching 10 bases. This CDR3 is 13 amino acids long. Trimming removed 7 bases from V and 4 bases from J; junction bases left unmatched: 4. Looked up from germline, CDR1 is SNHLY and CDR2 is FYNNEI. CDR3 bases: TGTGCCAGCAAACTAGCGGGATTTTACGAGCAGTACTTC. Its translation: CASKLAGFYEQYF.

This clonotype was detected many times. This chain links TRBV28 with TRBJ2-3; D unresolved. Trimming took off 4 bases at V and 1 base at J, with 6 bases between the two ends. The CDR3 consists of 13 residues. Germline V gene lookup returns CDR1 MDHEN and CDR2 SYDVKM. CDR3 in DNA: TGTGCCAGCAGTTCCGTAGGCACAGATACGCAGTATTTT. Its translation: CASSSVGTDTQYF.

This clonotype was seen many times. The rearrangement uses TRBV5-1 and TRBJ2-3; 11 bases line up with TRBD2. J lost 6 bases, V lost 2 bases, and 8 bases had no gene match. Germline V gives CDR1 SGHRS, CDR2 YFSETQ. There are 16 residues in the CDR3. CDR3 coding DNA: TGCGCCAGCAGCTTCGGGGGACTAGCGGTATCCGATACGCAGTATTTT. The encoded protein is CASSFGGLAVSDTQYF.